The TCR beta chain described here comes from a study of cytomegalovirus exposure and HLA in healthy donors. Donors had nominal health at sampling but likely had unrecorded immune exposures. Losses at the gene ends were 5 bases for V and 5 bases for J; bases not matched to a gene: 8. The CDR3 has 17 residues. Germline V CDR1 and CDR2: SGHTA, FQGTGA. In the PCR, 60 Vbeta and 13 Jbeta primers were used. Profiled with immunoSEQ multiplex PCR; TCRdb holds only in-frame clones, not every one. The sample consists of about 130,000 clones, approximately 82% of them appearing once. Material for sequencing was PBMCs. The TCR sequence derives from a boy between 2 and 10 years old in good health and CMV-seronegative. This sequence joins TRBV7-3 and TRBJ2-2; the match to TRBD2 covers 13 bases. This chain's CDR3 is CASSLTSGGALTGELFF. CDR3 DNA: TGTGCCAGCAGCCTCACTAGCGGGGGGGCCCTGACCGGGGAGCTGTTTTTT.